This T cell receptor (beta chain) originates from a study of blood T cell repertoires in COVID-19 (dated by TCRdb to the early 2020s). The study in broad terms: Collaborator samples came from the United States, Italy and Spain and covered acute and convalescent phases of COVID-19. The prospective study material was composed of cDNA or gDNA derived from T cells, B-cell-depleted T cells, or PBMCs. Deeply sampled blood TCRbeta repertoires from subjects exposed to, actively infected with, or recovered from COVID-19 were included in the dataset. The repertoires were made available in a free public database intended to serve as a resource for research on the immune response to SARS-CoV-2. The samples were drawn from two sources: the first 160 participants of the ongoing ImmuneRACE study, and 950 to 1,500 subjects contributed by 6 global collaborators. Sample metadata almost always included a de-identified subject ID, COVID-19 status, age in years and sex. Where available, HLA class I and class II types were taken from metadata supplied by the sample provider and were not determined by assay-based typing. The investigation overall reported the following: The amount of clinical and demographic metadata varied by source and participant and was provided uncurated.

TCRbeta CDR3 regions were amplified from genomic DNA by means of the immunoSEQ Assay, a bias-controlled multiplex PCR. Per the original workflow: The number of nucleated cells in each sample was estimated from the amplification of reference gene primers within the assay. To quantify the absolute abundance of each unique TCRbeta CDR3 rearrangement, sequence reads were collapsed and filtered. For each sample, productive Simpson clonality was calculated by taking the square root of Simpson's diversity index across productive rearrangements. The clones in this table, taken by TCRdb from immuneACCESS, are in-frame only. Not every clone is retained; where verified, under half of the shortfall comes from an unresolved V gene, and the cause of the rest is unknown. V, J and clone size are taken as reported in that table, and D and trimming were inferred from the DNA itself. The sample records over 65,000 clones, roughly nine tenths of which are singletons. The ten largest account for about 8.9% of the sample.

Reading the germline V gene (reference sequence) gives CDR1 SEHNR and CDR2 FQNEAQ. V sheds 0 bases and J sheds 7 bases, leaving 16 bases between their ends. From the cysteine up to the phenylalanine, the CDR3 has a length of 17 residues. The kept DNA is CDR3 alone, 51 bases in frame from the first base. As for this clone: Its target antigen remains unknown. The sample holds no much larger clone one base away, and base qualities are not on file.

The collaborating institutions used their own protocols to collect whole blood in K2EDTA tubes. For TCRbeta analysis, collaborator samples were shipped as frozen whole blood, as isolated PBMCs, or as DNA extracted from either sample type. This sequence was found in a human donor in a cohort sampled during active COVID-19. The specimen was peripheral blood. The sequence links TRBV7-9 to TRBJ1-6, with TRBD1 as a weak D call on 6 bases. The nucleotide sequence is TGTGCCAGCAGCTTAGCATTACAGGGAGGGGTAAATTCACCCCTCCACTTT. The translation is CASSLALQGGVNSPLHF.